This T cell receptor beta chain is from a study of T cells expressing NK-cell markers. The wider study: Each TCR beta repertoire originated in sorted T cells that were CD3+CD56+NKG2C+, CD3+CD56+NKG2C- or CD3+CD56-NKG2C+. Study results and limitations: Uncertainty persisted over the HCMV specificity of expanded NKG2C+ T cell clones. Similarly, these clonotypes led the CD3+CD56-NKG2C+ fraction as well in four donors. The study found dominant NKG2C+ clonotypes at roughly 1.0-8% of CD8+ T cells in several donors.

This CDR3 is 15 amino acids long. From germline, CDR1 is SGHVS and CDR2 FQNEAQ. In the case of this clonotype: Its antigen is not identified.

TCRdb re-called the 5' RACE reads and catalogs CDR3 proteins one per entry, DNA excluded. The repertoire table contains roughly 380,000 distinct CDR3 sequences. The sample comprised blood T cells: a sorted CD56 or NKG2C T cell subset, CD4+ or CD8+ T cells, or bulk PBMC T cells (not recorded which). The clonotype originates from a man aged 18-70 years in good health. V is TRBV7-8 and J is TRBJ2-3; TCRdb picks TRBD1, but there is no DNA to check that call. This chain's CDR3 is CASSPRDGSTDTQYF.